Listed here are 8 T cell receptor beta chains from one sample, sequenced in a study of shared clonotypes between healthy human individuals. Sequencing used immunoSEQ multiplex PCR; TCRdb keeps in-frame clones, though not all of them. The table lists about 120,000 clones, 68% of them singletons. The source material was memory CD8+ T cells sorted from blood. Subset reported: CD45RO+ cells pooled with CCR7-negative TemRA cells. Receptors were obtained from a woman under 40 in good health.

The chain joins TRBV13 to TRBJ2-5, with D perhaps matching TRBD2 (5 bases). This CDR3 comprises 13 residues. Trimming pared 5 bases from V and 4 bases from J, leaving 11 bases between. CDR1 is PRHDT and CDR2 is FYEKMQ in the germline V gene (reference sequence). Written as DNA, the CDR3 is TGTGCCAGCAGCCCGGACTTACTAGAGACCCAGTACTTC. Translating it yields CASSPDLLETQYF. Combining the CDR3 with reference TRBV13 and TRBJ2-5 gives the whole variable domain AAGVIQSPRHLIKEKRETATLKCYPIPRHDTVYWYQQGPGQDPQFLISFYEKMQSDKGSIPDRFSAQQFSDYHSELNMSSLELGDSALYFCASSPDLLETQYFGPGTRLLVL.

The sample holds a few counts of this clone. The rearrangement joins TRBV6-5 to TRBJ2-1; 9 nucleotides agree with TRBD2. The CDR3 covers 14 residues. The V and J ends lost 7 bases and 7 bases, in that order; junction bases with no gene match: 8. CDR1 is MNHEY, CDR2 SVGAGI, per germline. CDR3 loop: CASNWREGHNEQFF. The CDR3 coding sequence is TGTGCCAGCAATTGGCGGGAGGGCCATAATGAGCAGTTCTTC.

This clone was seen at least ten times. This chain links TRBV2 with TRBJ2-4; D ambiguous. Germline lookup yields CDR1 SNHLY and CDR2 FYNNEI. The CDR3 length is 16 residues. Trimming shortened V by 4 bases and J by 6 bases, and 19 bases separated the two germline ends. The CDR3: CASSALSSSPLNIQYF. As DNA, the CDR3 is TGTGCCAGCAGTGCCCTATCGTCGAGTCCTCTAAACATTCAGTACTTC.

This clone was observed a handful of times. V usage is TRBV6-1 and J usage is TRBJ2-3; 8 bases fit TRBD2. This CDR3 has 15 residues. The V gene's germline CDR1 is MNHNS and CDR2 SASEGT. J lost 6 bases, V lost 5 bases, and 10 bases had no gene match. The CDR3 nucleotides read TGTGCCAGCAGTCCACAAGCGGGAGAATTTGATACGCAGTATTTT. This gives the protein CASSPQAGEFDTQYF.

This clone was seen just once. The rearrangement joins TRBV20-1 to TRBJ2-7, with D possibly matching TRBD2 (5 bases). The CDR3 totals 11 residues. The germline V gene has CDR1 DFQATT and CDR2 SNEGSKA (reference sequence). Deletions cut 7 bases from V and 3 bases from J, with 10 bases between. The CDR3 DNA reads as TGCAGTGGAACTAGATTCTACGAGCAGTACTTC. Translated: CSGTRFYEQYF.

The chain joins TRBV10-1 to TRBJ2-7; D unclear. The CDR3 has 12 residues. Germline CDR1 is WNHNN and CDR2 is SYGVQD (reference sequence). Trimming stripped 6 bases from V and 9 bases from J, with 15 bases between. This CDR3 is CASRPPPGGQYF. The DNA of the CDR3 is TGCGCCAGCAGACCCCCTCCCGGTGGGCAGTACTTC.

V and J are TRBV4-1 and TRBJ2-5, with a tentative D call TRBD2 (5 bases). Gene TRBJ2-7 matches the end of the DNA better, so the J call may be wrong. This CDR3 is built from 15 residues. Germline CDR1 reads MGHRA; CDR2 reads YSYEKL. CDR3 loop: CASSQGGAAGYEQYF. The CDR3 DNA reads TGCGCCAGCAGCCAAGGTGGAGCGGCGGGCTACGAGCAGTACTTC.

The rearrangement links TRBV7-3 to TRBJ2-1, with 12 nucleotides matching TRBD2. Germline V gene sequence: CDR1 SGHTA, CDR2 FQGTGA. After removal of 5 bases from V and 4 bases from J, the junction contained 12 bases not matched to a gene. The CDR3 runs 18 residues. For the CDR3, the DNA is TGTGCCAGCAGCCCCAACTTAGGACTAGCGGGGCGTTACAATGAGCAGTTCTTC. Translating it yields CASSPNLGLAGRYNEQFF.